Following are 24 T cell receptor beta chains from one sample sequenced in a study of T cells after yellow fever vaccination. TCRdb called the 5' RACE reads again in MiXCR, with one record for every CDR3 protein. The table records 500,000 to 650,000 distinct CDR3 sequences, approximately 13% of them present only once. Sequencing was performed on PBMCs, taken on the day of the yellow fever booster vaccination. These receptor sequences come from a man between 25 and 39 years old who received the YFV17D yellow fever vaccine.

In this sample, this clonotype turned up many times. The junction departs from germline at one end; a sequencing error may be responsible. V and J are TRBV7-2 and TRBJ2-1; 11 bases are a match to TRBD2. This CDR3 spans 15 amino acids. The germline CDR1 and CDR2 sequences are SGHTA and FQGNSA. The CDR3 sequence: CASSLLAGAYNEQFF. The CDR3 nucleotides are TGCGCCAGCAGCTTACTAGCGGGAGCCTACAATGAGCAGTTCTTC. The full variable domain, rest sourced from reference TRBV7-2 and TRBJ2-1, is GAGVSQSPSNKVTEKGKDVELRCDPISGHTALYWYRQSLGQGLEFLIYFQGNSAPDKSGLPSDRFSAERTGGSVSTLTIQRTQQEDSAVYLCASSLLAGAYNEQFFGPGTRLTVL.

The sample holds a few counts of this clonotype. In DNA form, the CDR3 reads TGTGCCATCAGTGAGCGGCGGGAGAGCACAGATACGCAGTATTTT. This encodes CAISERRESTDTQYF. V usage is TRBV10-3 and J usage is TRBJ2-3; TRBD2 agrees at 7 bases. The V segment lost 2 bases and the J segment 0 bases; nucleotides outside the gene matches: 2. The CDR3 covers 15 residues. Germline CDR1 ENHRY, CDR2 SYGVKD.

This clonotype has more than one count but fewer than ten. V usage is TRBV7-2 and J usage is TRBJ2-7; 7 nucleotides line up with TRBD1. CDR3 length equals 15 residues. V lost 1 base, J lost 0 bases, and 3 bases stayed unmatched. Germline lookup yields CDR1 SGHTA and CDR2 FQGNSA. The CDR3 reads CASSLGWDSSYEQYF. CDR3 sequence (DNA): TGTGCCAGCAGCTTAGGTTGGGACAGCTCCTACGAGCAGTACTTC. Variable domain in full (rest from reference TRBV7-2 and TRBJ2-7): GAGVSQSPSNKVTEKGKDVELRCDPISGHTALYWYRQSLGQGLEFLIYFQGNSAPDKSGLPSDRFSAERTGGSVSTLTIQRTQQEDSAVYLCASSLGWDSSYEQYFGPGTRLTVT.

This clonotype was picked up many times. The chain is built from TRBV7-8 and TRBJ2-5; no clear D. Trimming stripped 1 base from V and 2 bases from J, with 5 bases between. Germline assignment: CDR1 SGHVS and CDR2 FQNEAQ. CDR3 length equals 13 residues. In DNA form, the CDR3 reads TGTGCCAGCAGCTTAGTCAGGCAAGAGACCCAGTACTTC. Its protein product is CASSLVRQETQYF.

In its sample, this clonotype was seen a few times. The chain's CDR3 is CATHGGDEQFF. In nucleotides, the CDR3 is TGTGCCACACACGGGGGAGATGAGCAGTTCTTC. The chain couples TRBV6-5 to TRBJ2-1; D might be TRBD2 (6 bases). CDR1 MNHEY and CDR2 SVGAGI come from the germline V gene. Trimming shortened V by 10 bases and J by 8 bases, and 12 bases separated the two germline ends. The CDR3 covers 11 residues.

The CDR3 nucleotides read TGTGCCAGCAGTTCAAGGGTGCTAACGGGAGAGCAGTACTTC. Its protein is CASSSRVLTGEQYF. This chain links TRBV14 with TRBJ2-7; D is perhaps TRBD2 (5 bases). Germline CDR1 is SGHDN and CDR2 is FVKESK. This CDR3 is 14 amino acids long. The V end was cut by 6 bases, the J end by 7 bases, with 19 bases between.

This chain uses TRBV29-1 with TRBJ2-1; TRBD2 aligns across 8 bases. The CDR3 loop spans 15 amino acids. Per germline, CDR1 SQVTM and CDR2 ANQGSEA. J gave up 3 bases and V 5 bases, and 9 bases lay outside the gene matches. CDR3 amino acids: CSVKQRLASYNEQFF. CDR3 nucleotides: TGCAGCGTTAAACAAAGACTAGCGAGCTACAATGAGCAGTTCTTC.

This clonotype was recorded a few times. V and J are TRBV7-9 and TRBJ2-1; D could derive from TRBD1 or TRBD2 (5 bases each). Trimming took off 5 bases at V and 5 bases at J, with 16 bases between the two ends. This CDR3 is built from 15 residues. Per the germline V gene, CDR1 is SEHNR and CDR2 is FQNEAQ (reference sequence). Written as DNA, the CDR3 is TGTGCCAGCAGCATCCTCGGGGCCCCACACAATGAGCAGTTCTTC. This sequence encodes CASSILGAPHNEQFF.

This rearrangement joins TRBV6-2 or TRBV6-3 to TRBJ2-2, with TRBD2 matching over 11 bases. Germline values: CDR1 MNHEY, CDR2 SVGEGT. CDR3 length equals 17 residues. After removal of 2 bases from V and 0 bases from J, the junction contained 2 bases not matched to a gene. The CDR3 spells CASSYTSGGPNTGELFF. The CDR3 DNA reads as TGTGCCAGCAGTTACACTAGCGGGGGACCGAACACCGGGGAGCTGTTTTTT.

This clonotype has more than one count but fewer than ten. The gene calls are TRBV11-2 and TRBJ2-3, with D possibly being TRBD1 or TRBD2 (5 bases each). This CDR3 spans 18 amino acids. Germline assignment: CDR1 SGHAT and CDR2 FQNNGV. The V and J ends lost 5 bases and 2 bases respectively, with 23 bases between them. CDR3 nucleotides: TGTGCCAGCAGCCGCTCTTCGAGGGGAGCCGGCTTCACAGATACGCAGTATTTT. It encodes CASSRSSRGAGFTDTQYF.

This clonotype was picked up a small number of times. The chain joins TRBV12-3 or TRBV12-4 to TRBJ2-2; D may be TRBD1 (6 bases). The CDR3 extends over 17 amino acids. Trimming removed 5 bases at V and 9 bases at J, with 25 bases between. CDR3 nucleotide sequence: TGTGCCAGCAGTCCACTCGGTTCGGGACAAACAGACCGGGAGCTGTTTTTT. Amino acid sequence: CASSPLGSGQTDRELFF.

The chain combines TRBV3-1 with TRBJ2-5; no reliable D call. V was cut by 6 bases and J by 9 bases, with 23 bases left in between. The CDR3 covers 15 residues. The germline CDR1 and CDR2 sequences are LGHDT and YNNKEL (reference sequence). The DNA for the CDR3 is TGTGCCAGCAGGCCCCTCGGATTGTTCGTCGGGTCCCAGTACTTC. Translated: CASRPLGLFVGSQYF.

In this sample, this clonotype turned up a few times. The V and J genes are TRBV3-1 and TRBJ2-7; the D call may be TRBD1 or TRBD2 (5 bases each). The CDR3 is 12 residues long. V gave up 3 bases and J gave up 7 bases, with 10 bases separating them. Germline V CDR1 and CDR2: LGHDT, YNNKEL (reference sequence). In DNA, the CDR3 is TGTGCCAGCAGCCAGGGGACGAGGGAGCAGTACTTC. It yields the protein CASSQGTREQYF.

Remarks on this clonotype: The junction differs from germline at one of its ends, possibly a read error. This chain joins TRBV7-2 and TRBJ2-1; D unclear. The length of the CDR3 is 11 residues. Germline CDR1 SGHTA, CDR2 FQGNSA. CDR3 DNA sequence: TGTGCCAGCAGCCTAAGAAATGAGCGGTTCTTC. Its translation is CASSLRNERFF. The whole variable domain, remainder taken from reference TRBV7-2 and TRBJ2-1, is GAGVSQSPSNKVTEKGKDVELRCDPISGHTALYWYRQSLGQGLEFLIYFQGNSAPDKSGLPSDRFSAERTGGSVSTLTIQRTQQEDSAVYLCASSLRNERFFGPGTRLTVL.

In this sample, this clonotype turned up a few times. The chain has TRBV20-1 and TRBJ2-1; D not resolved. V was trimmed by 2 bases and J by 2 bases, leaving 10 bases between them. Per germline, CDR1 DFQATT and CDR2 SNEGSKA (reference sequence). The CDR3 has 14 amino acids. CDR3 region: CSARNLETYNEQFF. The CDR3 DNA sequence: TGCAGTGCTAGAAATCTGGAAACCTACAATGAGCAGTTCTTC.

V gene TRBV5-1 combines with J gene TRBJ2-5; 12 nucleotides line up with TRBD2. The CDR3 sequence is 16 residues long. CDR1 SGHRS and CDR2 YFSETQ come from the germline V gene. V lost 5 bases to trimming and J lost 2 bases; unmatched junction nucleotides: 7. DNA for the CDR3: TGCGCCAGCAGTGGCCGAGGACTAGCGGGACAAGAGACCCAGTACTTC. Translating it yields CASSGRGLAGQETQYF.

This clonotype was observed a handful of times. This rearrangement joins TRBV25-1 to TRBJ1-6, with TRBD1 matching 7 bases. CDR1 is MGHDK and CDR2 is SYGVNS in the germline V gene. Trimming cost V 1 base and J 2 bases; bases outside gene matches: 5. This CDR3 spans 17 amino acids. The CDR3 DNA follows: TGTGCCAGCAGTGAATTGAGGGGGCAGACCTATAATTCACCCCTCCACTTT. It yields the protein CASSELRGQTYNSPLHF. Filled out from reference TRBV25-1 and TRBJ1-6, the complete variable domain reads EADIYQTPRYLVIGTGKKITLECSQTMGHDKMYWYQQDPGMELHLIHYSYGVNSTEKGDLSSESTVSRIRTEHFPLTLESARPSHTSQYLCASSELRGQTYNSPLHFGNGTRLTVT.

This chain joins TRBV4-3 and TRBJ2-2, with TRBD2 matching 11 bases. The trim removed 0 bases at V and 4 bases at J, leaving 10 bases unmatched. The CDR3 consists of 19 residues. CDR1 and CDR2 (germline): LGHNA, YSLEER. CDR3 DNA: TGCGCCAGCAGCCAAGAGGTAAAACTAGCGGGAGATTTCACCGGGGAGCTGTTTTTT. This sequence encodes CASSQEVKLAGDFTGELFF.

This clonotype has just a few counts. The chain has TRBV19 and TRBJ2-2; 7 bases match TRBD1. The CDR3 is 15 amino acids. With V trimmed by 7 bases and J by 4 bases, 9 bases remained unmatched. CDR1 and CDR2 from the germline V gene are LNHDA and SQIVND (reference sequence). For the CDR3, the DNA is TGTGCCAGTAAGACTCAGGGGGTAGCCACCGGGGAGCTGTTTTTT. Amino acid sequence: CASKTQGVATGELFF.

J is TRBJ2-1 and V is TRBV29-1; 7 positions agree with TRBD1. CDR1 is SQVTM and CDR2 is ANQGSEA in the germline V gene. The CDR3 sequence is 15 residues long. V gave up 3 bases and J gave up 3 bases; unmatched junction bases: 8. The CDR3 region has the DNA TGCAGCGTTGAGGGAACCGGGACAGTCTACAATGAGCAGTTCTTC. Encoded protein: CSVEGTGTVYNEQFF.

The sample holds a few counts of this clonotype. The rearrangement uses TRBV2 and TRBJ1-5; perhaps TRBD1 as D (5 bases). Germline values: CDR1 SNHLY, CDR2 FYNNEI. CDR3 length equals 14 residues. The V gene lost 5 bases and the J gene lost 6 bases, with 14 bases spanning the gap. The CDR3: CASSPFGGAQPQHF. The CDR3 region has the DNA TGTGCCAGCAGTCCCTTTGGTGGGGCTCAGCCCCAGCATTTT.

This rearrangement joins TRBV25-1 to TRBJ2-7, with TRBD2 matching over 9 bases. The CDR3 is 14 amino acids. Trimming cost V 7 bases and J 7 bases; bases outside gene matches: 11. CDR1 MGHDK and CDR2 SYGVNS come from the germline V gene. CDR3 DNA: TGTGCCAGCAACCTGTTAGCGGGAGCCCGTGAGCAGTACTTC. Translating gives CASNLLAGAREQYF.

CDR3 region: CASSLPTGRDYEQYF. DNA for the CDR3: TGTGCCAGCAGCCTCCCGACGGGCAGGGATTACGAGCAGTACTTC. The J gene is TRBJ2-7, the V gene TRBV7-9; D is perhaps TRBD1 (5 bases). V shed 5 bases and J shed 4 bases, with 18 bases lying between them. Germline CDR1 SEHNR, CDR2 FQNEAQ (reference sequence). This CDR3 is 15 amino acids long.

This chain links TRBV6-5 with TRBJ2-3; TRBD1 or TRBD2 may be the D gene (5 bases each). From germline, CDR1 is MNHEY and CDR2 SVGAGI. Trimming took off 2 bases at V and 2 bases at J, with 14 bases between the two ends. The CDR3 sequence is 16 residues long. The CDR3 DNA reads TGTGCCAGCAGTTACGCGTCGGGACCACACACAGATACGCAGTATTTT. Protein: CASSYASGPHTDTQYF.